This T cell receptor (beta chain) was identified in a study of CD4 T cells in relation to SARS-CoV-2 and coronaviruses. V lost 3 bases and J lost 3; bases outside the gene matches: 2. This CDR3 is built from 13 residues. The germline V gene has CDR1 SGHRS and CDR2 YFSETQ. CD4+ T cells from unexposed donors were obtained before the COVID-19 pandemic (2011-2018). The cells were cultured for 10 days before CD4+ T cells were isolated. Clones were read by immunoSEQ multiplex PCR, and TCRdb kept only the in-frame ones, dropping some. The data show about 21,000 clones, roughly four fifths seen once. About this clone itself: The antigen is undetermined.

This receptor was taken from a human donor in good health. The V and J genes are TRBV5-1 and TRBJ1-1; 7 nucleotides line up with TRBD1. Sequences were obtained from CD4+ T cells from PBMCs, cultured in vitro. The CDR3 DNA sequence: TGCGCCAGCAGCTCGGACAGGCACACTGAAGCTTTCTTT. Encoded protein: CASSSDRHTEAFF.